The subject of this entry is one T cell receptor beta chain. Its antigen is currently unknown. Orbital computed tomography, thyroid ultrasound, serum thyroxine and TRAb, and clinical symptoms together informed the diagnoses. Fresh 10 ml peripheral blood yielded PBMCs. This entry is derived from a study of T cells in Graves' hyperthyroidism and ophthalmopathy. Amplification of TCR beta CDR3 regions was performed using RNA transcripts as template. During a first-round RT-PCR of the TCR CDR3, the HTBI primer set was used. TCRdb processed the multiplex PCR reads anew with MiXCR; each CDR3 protein has one entry. The table has hundreds of thousands of distinct CDR3 sequences, roughly 19% seen once; the top ten hold just under 40%. The study, taken as a whole, reports: Among clonotypes expanded in thyroid above 0.001, most were also found in blood. Ophthalmopathy stood apart from stable hyperthyroidism in a 13 V-J model.

Losses at the gene ends were 2 bases for V and 3 bases for J; bases not matched to a gene: 9. The CDR3 is 16 residues long. Germline assignment: CDR1 MNHEY and CDR2 SMNVEV (reference sequence). The gene calls are TRBV27 and TRBJ2-7; TRBD1 matches at 8 bases. The receptor was isolated from a man over 45 with Graves' ophthalmopathy. The sequenced sample was blood. CDR3 sequence: CASSLAPGGAYYEQYF. Written as DNA, the CDR3 is TGTGCCAGCAGTTTAGCCCCAGGGGGCGCATACTACGAGCAGTACTTC.